This TCR beta chain was sequenced in a study of T cells in Graves' hyperthyroidism and ophthalmopathy. Germline CDR1 is SGHRS and CDR2 is YFSETQ. V was pared by 3 bases and J by 4 bases, with 13 bases of the junction left unmatched. This CDR3 contains 17 residues. The TCR beta CDR3 regions underwent amplification using RNA transcripts as the source. HTBI primers were the set used in a first-round RT-PCR of the TCR CDR3. MiXCR, run by TCRdb on the multiplex PCR reads, gives a single entry per CDR3 protein. The sample holds 340,000 or so distinct CDR3 sequences, around 17% seen once. Each diagnosis was grounded in clinical symptoms, serum thyroxine and TRAb, thyroid ultrasound, and orbital computed tomography.

The chain employs TRBV5-1 and TRBJ1-1; TRBD1 aligns across 9 bases. This receptor was obtained from a man aged 30 to 45 with Graves' hyperthyroidism. Sequenced material: blood. This chain's CDR3 is CASSSGQGHYSGTEAFF. The CDR3 DNA sequence: TGCGCCAGCAGCTCAGGACAGGGGCACTACAGCGGCACTGAAGCTTTCTTT. The full variable domain, with the rest looked up from reference TRBV5-1 and TRBJ1-1, is KAGVTQTPRYLIKTRGQQVTLSCSPISGHRSVSWYQQTPGQGLQFLFEYFSETQRNKGNFPGRFSGRQFSNSRSEMNVSTLELGDSALYLCASSSGQGHYSGTEAFFGQGTRLTVV.